This TCR beta chain came from a study of human T cells and chemical hapten exposure. One entry per CDR3 protein results from TCRdb running MiXCR on the RACE reads. The data contain around 300,000 distinct CDR3 sequences, around 5.5% of them seen just once; the ten biggest clones take up about 8.2%. This clonotype was detected many times. Time point reported: pre-sensitization, week 0. Treatment of the sample: therapeutic diphenylcyclopropenone sensitization with weekly scalp DPC. V shed 2 bases and J shed 0 bases, with 11 bases lying between them. The CDR3 is 15 amino acids. The germline V gene encodes CDR1 SEHNR and CDR2 FQNEAQ (reference sequence).

Sequencing was performed on whole blood, taken in connection with sensitization to the hapten diphenylcyclopropenone (DPC). This TCR was recovered from a woman between 18 and 30 years old with alopecia areata. Some clones in this sample may be carry-over from other donors' samples. The chain joins TRBV7-9 to TRBJ2-7; possible D gene TRBD2, 5 bases. The CDR3 reads CASSLPGVSSYEQYF. CDR3 nucleotides: TGTGCCAGCAGCTTACCCGGGGTCAGCTCCTACGAGCAGTACTTC.